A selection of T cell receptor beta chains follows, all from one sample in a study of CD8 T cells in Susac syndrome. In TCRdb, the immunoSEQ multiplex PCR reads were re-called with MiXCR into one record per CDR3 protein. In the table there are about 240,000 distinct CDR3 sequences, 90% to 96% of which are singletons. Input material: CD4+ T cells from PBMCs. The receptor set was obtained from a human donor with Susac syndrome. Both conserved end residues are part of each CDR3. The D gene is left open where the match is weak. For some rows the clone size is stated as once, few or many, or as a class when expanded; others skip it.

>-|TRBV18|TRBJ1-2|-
CASSPSGQPNYGYTF
TGTGCCAGCTCACCCTCCGGACAGCCAAACTATGGCTACACCTTC
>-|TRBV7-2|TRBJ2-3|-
CASRPNSGTDTQYF
TGTGCCAGCAGGCCTAACTCGGGGACAGATACGCAGTATTTT
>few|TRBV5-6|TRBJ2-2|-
CASSLGQINTGELFF
TGTGCCAGCAGCTTGGGGCAGATAAACACCGGGGAGCTGTTTTTT
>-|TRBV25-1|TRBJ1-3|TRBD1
CASSETGAGNTIYF
TGTGCCAGCAGTGAGACAGGGGCTGGAAACACCATATATTTT
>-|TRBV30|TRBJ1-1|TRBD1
CAWSSGTVTEAFF
TGTGCCTGGAGTTCCGGGACAGTCACTGAAGCTTTCTTT
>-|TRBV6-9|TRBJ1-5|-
CASSYAHGSNQPQHF
TGTGCCAGCAGTTATGCCCATGGAAGCAATCAGCCCCAGCATTTT
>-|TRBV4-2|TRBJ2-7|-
CASSQVSSYEQYF
TGTGCCAGCAGCCAAGTCTCCAGCTACGAGCAGTACTTC
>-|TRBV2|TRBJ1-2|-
CASSESASRGYTF
TGTGCCAGCAGTGAATCGGCATCTCGGGGCTACACCTTC
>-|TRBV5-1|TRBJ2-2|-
CASSLEPVTGELFF
TGCGCCAGCAGCTTGGAACCGGTGACCGGGGAGCTGTTTTTT
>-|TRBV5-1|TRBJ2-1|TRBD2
CASSGGRALYNEQFF
TGCGCCAGCAGCGGTGGGAGGGCCCTTTACAATGAGCAGTTCTTC
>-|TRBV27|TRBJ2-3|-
CASSFDQGGGTDTQYF
TGTGCCAGCAGTTTCGATCAGGGCGGCGGCACAGATACGCAGTATTTT
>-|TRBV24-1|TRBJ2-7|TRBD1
CATSDDRGGSDEQYF
TGTGCCACCAGTGATGACAGGGGCGGCAGCGACGAGCAGTACTTC
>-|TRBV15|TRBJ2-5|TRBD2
CATSSGTSGKETQYF
TGTGCCACCAGCAGCGGGACTAGCGGAAAAGAGACCCAGTACTTC
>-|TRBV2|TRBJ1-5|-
CASSSENSSPQHF
TGTGCCAGCAGCTCCGAAAATTCCTCACCCCAGCATTTT
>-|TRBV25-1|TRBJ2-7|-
CASSVYLTGKGYEQYF
TGTGCCAGCAGTGTCTATCTGACCGGGAAAGGTTACGAGCAGTACTTC
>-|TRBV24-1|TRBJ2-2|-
CATSDHAPGELFF
TGTGCCACCAGTGATCACGCCCCCGGGGAGCTGTTTTTT
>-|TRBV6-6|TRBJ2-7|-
CASSYPGTPTQPYF
TGTGCCAGCAGTTACCCCGGGACTCCCACCCAACCGTACTTC
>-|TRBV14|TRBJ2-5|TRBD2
CAGWTSGIQETQYF
TGTGCCGGGTGGACTAGCGGGATCCAAGAGACCCAGTACTTC
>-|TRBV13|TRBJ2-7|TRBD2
CASSSSLAGVEQYF
TGTGCCAGCAGCTCTTCCCTAGCGGGAGTCGAGCAGTACTTC
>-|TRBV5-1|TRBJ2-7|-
CASRNRSSYEQYF
TGCGCCAGCAGAAACAGGAGCTCCTACGAGCAGTACTTC
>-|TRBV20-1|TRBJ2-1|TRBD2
CSALSGGNYNEQFF
TGCAGCGCTCTAAGCGGGGGGAACTACAATGAGCAGTTCTTC
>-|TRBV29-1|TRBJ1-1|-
CSVVKGATEAFF
TGCAGCGTTGTAAAGGGTGCCACTGAAGCTTTCTTT
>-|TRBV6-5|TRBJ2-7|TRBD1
CASSYDRGAYEQYF
TGTGCCAGCAGTTACGACAGGGGGGCTTACGAGCAGTACTTC
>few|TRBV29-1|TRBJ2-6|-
CSVGSYSGANVLTF
TGCAGCGTTGGATCCTACTCTGGGGCCAACGTCCTGACTTTC
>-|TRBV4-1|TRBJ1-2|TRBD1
CASSQGQGPGGYTF
TGCGCCAGCAGCCAAGGACAGGGCCCGGGCGGCTACACCTTC
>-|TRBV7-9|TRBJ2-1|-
CASGTAPNEQFF
TGTGCCAGCGGTACAGCGCCGAATGAGCAGTTCTTC
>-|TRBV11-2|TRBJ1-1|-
CASSSLTRPEAFF
TGTGCCAGCAGCTCCTTGACAAGGCCTGAAGCTTTCTTT
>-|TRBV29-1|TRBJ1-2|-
CSVGGSGYTF
TGCAGCGTTGGTGGCTCTGGCTACACCTTC
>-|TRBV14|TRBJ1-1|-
CASSQAYHYQAFF
TGTGCCAGCAGCCAAGCTTACCACTATCAGGCTTTCTTT
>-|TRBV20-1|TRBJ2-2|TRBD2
CSARPGMTSGRPNTGELFF
TGCAGTGCTAGACCGGGGATGACTAGCGGGAGGCCGAACACCGGGGAGCTGTTTTTT
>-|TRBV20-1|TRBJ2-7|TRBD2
CSASFSGGTEQYF
TGCAGTGCTAGTTTTTCGGGAGGCACCGAGCAGTACTTC
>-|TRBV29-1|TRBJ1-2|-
CSVSGGAWGYTF
TGCAGCGTTTCCGGGGGCGCATGGGGCTACACCTTC
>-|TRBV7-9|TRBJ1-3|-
CASSGLSGNTIYF
TGTGCCAGCAGCGGTTTATCTGGAAACACCATATATTTT
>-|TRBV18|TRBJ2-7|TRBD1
CASSTYGQGYEQYF
TGTGCCAGCTCAACCTATGGACAGGGCTACGAGCAGTACTTC
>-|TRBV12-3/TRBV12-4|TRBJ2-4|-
CASSLDPGLTKNIQYF
TGTGCCAGCAGTTTAGATCCGGGCCTAACCAAAAACATTCAGTACTTC
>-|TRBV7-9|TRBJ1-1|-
CASSLVRTDKNTEAFF
TGTGCCAGCAGCTTAGTAAGAACGGATAAGAACACTGAAGCTTTCTTT
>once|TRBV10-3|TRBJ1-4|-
CAISERPPGPTSEKLFF
TGTGCCATCAGTGAGCGCCCCCCCGGGCCCACGTCGGAAAAACTGTTTTTT
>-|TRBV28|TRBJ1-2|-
CASSLMGYGYTF
TGTGCCAGCAGTTTGATGGGATATGGCTACACCTTC
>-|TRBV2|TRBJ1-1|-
CASTEVAGWAEAFF
TGTGCCAGCACTGAGGTGGCGGGTTGGGCTGAAGCTTTCTTT